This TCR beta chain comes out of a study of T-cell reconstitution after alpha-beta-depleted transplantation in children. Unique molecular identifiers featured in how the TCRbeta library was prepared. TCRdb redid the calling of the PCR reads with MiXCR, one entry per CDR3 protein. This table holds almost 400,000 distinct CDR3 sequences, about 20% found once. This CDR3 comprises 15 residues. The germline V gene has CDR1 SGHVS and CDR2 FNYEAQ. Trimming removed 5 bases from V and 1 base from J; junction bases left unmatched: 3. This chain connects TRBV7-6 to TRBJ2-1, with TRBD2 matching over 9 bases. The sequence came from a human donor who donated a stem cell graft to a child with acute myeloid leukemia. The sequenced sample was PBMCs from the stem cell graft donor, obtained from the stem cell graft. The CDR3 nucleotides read TGTGCCAGCAGCATTAGCGGGAGTTCCTACAATGAGCAGTTCTTC. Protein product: CASSISGSSYNEQFF.